Listed below are T cell receptor beta chains from one sample, sequenced in a study of blood T cell repertoires in COVID-19. The data were produced by immunoSEQ multiplex PCR, yet TCRdb's version contains in-frame clones alone and is incomplete. The data hold tens of thousands of clones, with around 86% observed a single time. Material for sequencing was peripheral blood. The receptors derive from a human donor with acute or convalescent COVID-19. The donor label of this sample is uncertain. Both conserved end residues are part of each CDR3. A D gene is named only where the DNA matches it firmly. The size entry is marked missing in some rows and otherwise reads once, few, many or a size class.

d_gene: TRBD1; abundance: -; v_gene: TRBV7-2; j_gene: TRBJ1-6; CDR3nt: TGTGCCAGCAACAGAACAGGGGGCAAAAATTCACCCCTCCACTTT; CDR3aa: CASNRTGGKNSPLHF
d_gene: TRBD2; abundance: -; v_gene: TRBV7-4; j_gene: TRBJ2-1; CDR3nt: TGTGCCAGGGGAGGGGCCGACCAGCGGGAATACAATGAGCAGTTCTTC; CDR3aa: CARGGADQREYNEQFF
d_gene: -; abundance: -; v_gene: TRBV19; j_gene: TRBJ1-2; CDR3nt: TGTGCCAGTAGCTCGCTCGGGGGTAGCTACACCTTC; CDR3aa: CASSSLGGSYTF
d_gene: -; abundance: -; v_gene: TRBV11-3; j_gene: TRBJ1-3; CDR3nt: TGTGCCAGCACCCCAACAGGGTACGCTGGAAACACCATATATTTT; CDR3aa: CASTPTGYAGNTIYF
d_gene: TRBD1; abundance: -; v_gene: TRBV4-3; j_gene: TRBJ1-2; CDR3nt: TGCGCCAGCAGCCAAGAATTACAGGGGCTTCTCGGCTACACCTTC; CDR3aa: CASSQELQGLLGYTF
d_gene: TRBD1; abundance: -; v_gene: TRBV6-4; j_gene: TRBJ2-3; CDR3nt: TGTGTCAGCAGTGAGGCCGGGACAGGGAGAGATACGCAGTATTTT; CDR3aa: CVSSEAGTGRDTQYF
d_gene: -; abundance: -; v_gene: TRBV24-1; j_gene: TRBJ1-5; CDR3nt: TGTGCCACCAGTGTGGGGGCCAACAATCAGCCCCAGCATTTT; CDR3aa: CATSVGANNQPQHF
d_gene: -; abundance: -; v_gene: TRBV29-1; j_gene: TRBJ1-2; CDR3nt: TGCAGCGTCTCGGGGAGGAACTATGGCTACACCTTC; CDR3aa: CSVSGRNYGYTF
d_gene: -; abundance: -; v_gene: TRBV7-8; j_gene: TRBJ1-3; CDR3nt: TGTGCCAGCAGCGCCAGAACAGGGATCTCTGGAAACACCATATATTTT; CDR3aa: CASSARTGISGNTIYF
d_gene: -; abundance: -; v_gene: TRBV4-1; j_gene: TRBJ2-1; CDR3nt: TGCGCCAGCAGCCAAGATACGCAGGGCAATGAGCAGTTCTTC; CDR3aa: CASSQDTQGNEQFF
d_gene: -; abundance: -; v_gene: TRBV28; j_gene: TRBJ1-1; CDR3nt: TGTGCCAGCAGTTTACCCCCAGGAGGGCGCGGAACTGAAGCTTTCTTT; CDR3aa: CASSLPPGGRGTEAFF
d_gene: TRBD1; abundance: -; v_gene: TRBV15; j_gene: TRBJ2-3; CDR3nt: TGTGCCACCAGCAGAAGGTTGGGACAGGGAAAAGATACGCAGTATTTT; CDR3aa: CATSRRLGQGKDTQYF
d_gene: TRBD1; abundance: -; v_gene: TRBV19; j_gene: TRBJ2-2; CDR3nt: TGTGCCAGTAGTATAGAGGGACAGCTGTCCGGGGAGCTGTTTTTT; CDR3aa: CASSIEGQLSGELFF
d_gene: TRBD2; abundance: -; v_gene: TRBV2; j_gene: TRBJ2-1; CDR3nt: TGTGCCAGCAAATCGACTAGCGGGGGCCTTTACAATGAGCAGTTCTTC; CDR3aa: CASKSTSGGLYNEQFF
d_gene: -; abundance: -; v_gene: TRBV7-8; j_gene: TRBJ1-6; CDR3nt: TGTGCCAGCAGCTTAGGCTGGGGGGGCAATTCACCCCTCCACTTT; CDR3aa: CASSLGWGGNSPLHF
d_gene: -; abundance: -; v_gene: TRBV6-4; j_gene: TRBJ2-2; CDR3nt: TGTGCCAGCAGTGACGGGGGGACGAACACCGGGGAGCTGTTTTTT; CDR3aa: CASSDGGTNTGELFF
d_gene: TRBD1; abundance: -; v_gene: TRBV2; j_gene: TRBJ2-2; CDR3nt: TGTGCCAGCAGCGGACAGGTTCCCGGGGAGCTGTTTTTT; CDR3aa: CASSGQVPGELFF
d_gene: -; abundance: few; v_gene: TRBV11-3; j_gene: TRBJ1-3; CDR3nt: TGTGCCAGCAGCACTCGAACTACCCGGATCGGGAAAGGAAACACCATATATTTT; CDR3aa: CASSTRTTRIGKGNTIYF
d_gene: TRBD1; abundance: -; v_gene: TRBV28; j_gene: TRBJ1-3; CDR3nt: TGTGCCAGCAGTTCCGGGACAGCTGGAAACACCATATATTTT; CDR3aa: CASSSGTAGNTIYF
d_gene: -; abundance: medium-sized; v_gene: TRBV5-1; j_gene: TRBJ1-6; CDR3nt: TGCGCCAGCAGCTTGGGACAGAATAATTCACCCCTCCACTTT; CDR3aa: CASSLGQNNSPLHF
d_gene: -; abundance: -; v_gene: TRBV19; j_gene: TRBJ1-1; CDR3nt: TGTGCCAGTAGTAGTACAGCCTCAGAAGCTTTCTTT; CDR3aa: CASSSTASEAFF
d_gene: -; abundance: -; v_gene: TRBV7-2; j_gene: TRBJ2-5; CDR3nt: TGTGCCAGCAGCTTACAGGGGACCCAGTACTTC; CDR3aa: CASSLQGTQYF
d_gene: -; abundance: once; v_gene: TRBV28; j_gene: TRBJ1-6; CDR3nt: TGTGCCAGTACAGGGCTCTATAATTCACCCCTCCACTTT; CDR3aa: CASTGLYNSPLHF
d_gene: TRBD1; abundance: -; v_gene: TRBV30; j_gene: TRBJ2-7; CDR3nt: TGTGCCTCGCAAAGAAAAGGGGGCGACGAGCAGTACTTC; CDR3aa: CASQRKGGDEQYF
d_gene: -; abundance: -; v_gene: TRBV3-1/TRBV3-2; j_gene: TRBJ1-1; CDR3nt: TGTGCCAGCAGCCGGGCGAACACTGAAGCTTTCTTT; CDR3aa: CASSRANTEAFF
d_gene: TRBD1; abundance: -; v_gene: TRBV3-1/TRBV3-2; j_gene: TRBJ1-1; CDR3nt: TGTGCCAGCAGCCAAGGGACAGGTACGAACACTGAAGCTTTCTTT; CDR3aa: CASSQGTGTNTEAFF
d_gene: -; abundance: -; v_gene: TRBV3-1/TRBV3-2; j_gene: TRBJ1-6; CDR3nt: TGTGCCAGCAGCTTGTATGGCTCGGGGAACAATTCACCCCTCCACTTT; CDR3aa: CASSLYGSGNNSPLHF
d_gene: TRBD1; abundance: few; v_gene: TRBV19; j_gene: TRBJ2-1; CDR3nt: TGTGCCAGTAGGGACAGGGGCCGGAGTTCCTACAATGAGCAGTTCTTC; CDR3aa: CASRDRGRSSYNEQFF
d_gene: -; abundance: -; v_gene: TRBV7-9; j_gene: TRBJ1-2; CDR3nt: TGTGCCAGCAGCTTAGGGGACTCTGGCTACACCTTC; CDR3aa: CASSLGDSGYTF
d_gene: TRBD1; abundance: -; v_gene: TRBV9; j_gene: TRBJ2-2; CDR3nt: TGTGCCAGCAGCGTAGGACAGGGACCCGGGGAGCTGTTTTTT; CDR3aa: CASSVGQGPGELFF
d_gene: -; abundance: -; v_gene: TRBV11-2; j_gene: TRBJ1-6; CDR3nt: TGTGCCAGCAGCTTAGGTCTCTATAATTCACCCCTCCACTTT; CDR3aa: CASSLGLYNSPLHF
d_gene: TRBD1; abundance: -; v_gene: TRBV6-1; j_gene: TRBJ1-6; CDR3nt: TGTGCCAGCAGTGAAATTGGGACAGGGATTTCACCCCTCCACTTT; CDR3aa: CASSEIGTGISPLHF
d_gene: -; abundance: -; v_gene: TRBV7-3; j_gene: TRBJ2-1; CDR3nt: TGTGCCAGCAGCTTAAGGGAGTCTGAGCAGTTCTTC; CDR3aa: CASSLRESEQFF
d_gene: TRBD2; abundance: -; v_gene: TRBV6-2/TRBV6-3; j_gene: TRBJ2-1; CDR3nt: TGTGCCAGCAGTTCCCGGACTAGCGGGGGGGGGTACAATGAGCAGTTCTTC; CDR3aa: CASSSRTSGGGYNEQFF
d_gene: TRBD2; abundance: -; v_gene: TRBV2; j_gene: TRBJ2-4; CDR3nt: TGTGCCAGCAGCGGGTTGGGACTAGCGACTCCAGCCAAAAACATTCAGTACTTC; CDR3aa: CASSGLGLATPAKNIQYF
d_gene: -; abundance: -; v_gene: TRBV6-4; j_gene: TRBJ2-2; CDR3nt: TGTGCCAGCAGCCCAGTAGGCAGGCATGATGGCACCGGGGAGCTGTTTTTT; CDR3aa: CASSPVGRHDGTGELFF
d_gene: TRBD2; abundance: -; v_gene: TRBV2; j_gene: TRBJ2-3; CDR3nt: TGTGCCAGTGCGCTAATTGGGACTAGCGGGAGTTATACGCAGTATTTT; CDR3aa: CASALIGTSGSYTQYF
d_gene: -; abundance: -; v_gene: TRBV5-1; j_gene: TRBJ2-3; CDR3nt: TGCGCCAGCAGCTGGAGATCTAGCACAGATACGCAGTATTTT; CDR3aa: CASSWRSSTDTQYF
d_gene: -; abundance: -; v_gene: TRBV3-1/TRBV3-2; j_gene: TRBJ2-1; CDR3nt: TGTGCCAGCAGCCGGGAGAGCTCCTACAATGAGCAGTTCTTC; CDR3aa: CASSRESSYNEQFF
d_gene: -; abundance: -; v_gene: TRBV2; j_gene: TRBJ1-1; CDR3nt: TGTGCCAGCTTGTCCGGGGTCTCTTTCGGGTACTCTGAAGCTTTCTTT; CDR3aa: CASLSGVSFGYSEAFF
d_gene: -; abundance: -; v_gene: TRBV4-3; j_gene: TRBJ1-3; CDR3nt: TGCGCCAGCAGCCCCGACAGTTCTGGAAACACCATATATTTT; CDR3aa: CASSPDSSGNTIYF
d_gene: -; abundance: -; v_gene: TRBV11-3; j_gene: TRBJ2-5; CDR3nt: TGTGCCAGCAGCTTAGGCGTGGCGGTAACAGAGACCCAGTACTTC; CDR3aa: CASSLGVAVTETQYF
d_gene: -; abundance: -; v_gene: TRBV30; j_gene: TRBJ2-3; CDR3nt: TGTGCCTGGAGCGGTCTCGGGCTAGGGGCAGATACGCAGTATTTT; CDR3aa: CAWSGLGLGADTQYF
d_gene: TRBD2; abundance: -; v_gene: TRBV10-3; j_gene: TRBJ2-1; CDR3nt: TGTGCCATCAGTGAGAGCGGGAGGGACAATGAGCAGTTCTTC; CDR3aa: CAISESGRDNEQFF
d_gene: TRBD1; abundance: -; v_gene: TRBV3-1/TRBV3-2; j_gene: TRBJ1-1; CDR3nt: TGTGCCAGCAGTCGACAGGGGGCGGACACTGAAGCTTTCTTT; CDR3aa: CASSRQGADTEAFF
d_gene: -; abundance: -; v_gene: TRBV3-1/TRBV3-2; j_gene: TRBJ1-3; CDR3nt: TGTGCCAGCAGCCGAGGTGCTGGAAACACCATATATTTT; CDR3aa: CASSRGAGNTIYF
d_gene: TRBD1; abundance: -; v_gene: TRBV7-9; j_gene: TRBJ1-2; CDR3nt: TGTGCCAGCAGCTTACAGGGGGCGCAGAATGGTGGCTACACCTTC; CDR3aa: CASSLQGAQNGGYTF
d_gene: -; abundance: -; v_gene: TRBV9; j_gene: TRBJ2-2; CDR3nt: TGTGCCAGCAGCTCGGGACAGAACACCGGGGAGCTGTTTTTT; CDR3aa: CASSSGQNTGELFF
d_gene: TRBD2; abundance: -; v_gene: TRBV6-6; j_gene: TRBJ2-7; CDR3nt: TGTGCCAGCGAGACCGGGACTAGCGTCAAGCAGTACTTC; CDR3aa: CASETGTSVKQYF
d_gene: -; abundance: -; v_gene: TRBV7-2; j_gene: TRBJ2-1; CDR3nt: TGTGCCAGCAGCTTAGTACTAGCCTCGAATGAGCAGTTCTTC; CDR3aa: CASSLVLASNEQFF
d_gene: TRBD1; abundance: -; v_gene: TRBV9; j_gene: TRBJ1-6; CDR3nt: TGTGCCAGCAGCGTAGCTGCGACAGGGTACTCACCCCTCCACTTT; CDR3aa: CASSVAATGYSPLHF
d_gene: -; abundance: -; v_gene: TRBV19; j_gene: TRBJ2-3; CDR3nt: TGTGCCAGTAGTCAGCAGGGCAGGAAGGATACGCAGTATTTT; CDR3aa: CASSQQGRKDTQYF
d_gene: -; abundance: -; v_gene: TRBV5-1; j_gene: TRBJ1-4; CDR3nt: TGCGCCAGCAGCTTGGGTGACACCCGGACTAATGAAAAACTGTTTTTT; CDR3aa: CASSLGDTRTNEKLFF
d_gene: TRBD2; abundance: -; v_gene: TRBV7-3; j_gene: TRBJ2-7; CDR3nt: TGTGCCAGCAGCTTACAGCGGGGCTACGAGCAGTACTTC; CDR3aa: CASSLQRGYEQYF
d_gene: -; abundance: -; v_gene: TRBV30; j_gene: TRBJ1-5; CDR3nt: TGTGCCTGGAGTTACGGACGGGAGCAGCCCCAGCATTTT; CDR3aa: CAWSYGREQPQHF
d_gene: TRBD2; abundance: -; v_gene: TRBV30; j_gene: TRBJ2-7; CDR3nt: TGTGCCTGGATCCGATTTGCTAGCGGGATTTACGAGCAGTACTTC; CDR3aa: CAWIRFASGIYEQYF
d_gene: TRBD2; abundance: -; v_gene: TRBV28; j_gene: TRBJ2-7; CDR3nt: TGTGCCAGCAAGGTCGGCGGGAGCAGCTACGAGCAGTACTTC; CDR3aa: CASKVGGSSYEQYF
d_gene: -; abundance: -; v_gene: TRBV19; j_gene: TRBJ1-1; CDR3nt: TGTGCCAGTAGTTATAAGGGGTCAGGGACTGAAGCTTTCTTT; CDR3aa: CASSYKGSGTEAFF
d_gene: -; abundance: -; v_gene: TRBV28; j_gene: TRBJ2-1; CDR3nt: TGTGCCAGCAGTTTGGCCTCTTCAGGGGTGAATGAGCAGTTCTTC; CDR3aa: CASSLASSGVNEQFF
d_gene: -; abundance: -; v_gene: TRBV19; j_gene: TRBJ2-1; CDR3nt: TGTGCCAGTAGGCCTGGCCAGGGAGGCAATGAGCAGTTCTTC; CDR3aa: CASRPGQGGNEQFF